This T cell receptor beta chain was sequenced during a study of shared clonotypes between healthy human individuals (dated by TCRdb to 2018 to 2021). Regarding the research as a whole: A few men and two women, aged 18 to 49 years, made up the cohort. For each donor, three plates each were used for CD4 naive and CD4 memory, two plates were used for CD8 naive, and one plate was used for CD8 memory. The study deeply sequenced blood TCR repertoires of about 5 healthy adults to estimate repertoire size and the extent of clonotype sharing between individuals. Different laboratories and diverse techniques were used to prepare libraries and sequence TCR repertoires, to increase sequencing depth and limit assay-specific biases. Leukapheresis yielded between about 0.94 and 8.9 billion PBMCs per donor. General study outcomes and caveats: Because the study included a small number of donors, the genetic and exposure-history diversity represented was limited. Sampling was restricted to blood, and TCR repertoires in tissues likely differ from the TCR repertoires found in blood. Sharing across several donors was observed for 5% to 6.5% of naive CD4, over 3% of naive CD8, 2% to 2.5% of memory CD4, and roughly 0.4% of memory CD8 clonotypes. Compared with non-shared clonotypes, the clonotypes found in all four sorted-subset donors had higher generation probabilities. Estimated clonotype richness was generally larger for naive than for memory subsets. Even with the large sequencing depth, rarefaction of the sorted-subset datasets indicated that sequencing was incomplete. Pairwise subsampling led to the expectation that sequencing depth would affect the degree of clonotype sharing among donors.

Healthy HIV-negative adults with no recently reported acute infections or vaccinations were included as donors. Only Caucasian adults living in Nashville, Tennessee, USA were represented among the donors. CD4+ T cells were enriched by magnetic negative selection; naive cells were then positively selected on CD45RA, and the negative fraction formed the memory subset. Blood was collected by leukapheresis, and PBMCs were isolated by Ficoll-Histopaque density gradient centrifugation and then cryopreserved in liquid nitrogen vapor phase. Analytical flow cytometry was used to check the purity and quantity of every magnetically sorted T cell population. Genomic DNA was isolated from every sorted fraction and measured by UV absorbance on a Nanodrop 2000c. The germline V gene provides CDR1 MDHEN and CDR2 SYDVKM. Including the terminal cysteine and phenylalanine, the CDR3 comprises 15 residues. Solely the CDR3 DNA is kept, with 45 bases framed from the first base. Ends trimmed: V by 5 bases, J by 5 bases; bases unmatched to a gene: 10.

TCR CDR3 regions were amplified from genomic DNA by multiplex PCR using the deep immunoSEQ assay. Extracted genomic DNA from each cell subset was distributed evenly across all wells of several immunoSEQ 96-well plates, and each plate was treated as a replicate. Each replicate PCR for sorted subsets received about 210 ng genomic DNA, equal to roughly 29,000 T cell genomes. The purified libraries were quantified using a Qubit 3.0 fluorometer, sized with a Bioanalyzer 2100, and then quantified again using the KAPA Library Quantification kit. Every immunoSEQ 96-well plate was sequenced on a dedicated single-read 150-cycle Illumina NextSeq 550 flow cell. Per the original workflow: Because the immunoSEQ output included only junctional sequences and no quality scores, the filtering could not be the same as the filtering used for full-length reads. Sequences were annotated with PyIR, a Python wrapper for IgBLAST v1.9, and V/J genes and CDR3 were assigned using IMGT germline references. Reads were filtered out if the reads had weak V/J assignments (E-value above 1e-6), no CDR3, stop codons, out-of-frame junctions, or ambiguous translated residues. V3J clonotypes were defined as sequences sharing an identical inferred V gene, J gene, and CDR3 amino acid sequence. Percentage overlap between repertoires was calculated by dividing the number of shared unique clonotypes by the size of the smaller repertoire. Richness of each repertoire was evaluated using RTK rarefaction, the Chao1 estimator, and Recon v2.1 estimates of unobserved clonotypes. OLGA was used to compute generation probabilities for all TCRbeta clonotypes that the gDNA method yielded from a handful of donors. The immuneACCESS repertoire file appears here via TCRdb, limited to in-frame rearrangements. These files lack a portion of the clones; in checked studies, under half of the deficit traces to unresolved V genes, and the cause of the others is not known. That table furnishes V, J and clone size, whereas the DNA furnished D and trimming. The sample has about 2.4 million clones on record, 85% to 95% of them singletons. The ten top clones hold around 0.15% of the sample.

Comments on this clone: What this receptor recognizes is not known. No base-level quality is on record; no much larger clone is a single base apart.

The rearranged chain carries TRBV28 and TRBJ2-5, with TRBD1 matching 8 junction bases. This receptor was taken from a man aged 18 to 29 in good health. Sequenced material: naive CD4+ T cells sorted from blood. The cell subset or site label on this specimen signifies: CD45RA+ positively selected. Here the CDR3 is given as CASSGQDRAGETQYF. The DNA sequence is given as TGTGCCAGCAGTGGGCAGGACAGGGCGGGGGAGACCCAGTACTTC.